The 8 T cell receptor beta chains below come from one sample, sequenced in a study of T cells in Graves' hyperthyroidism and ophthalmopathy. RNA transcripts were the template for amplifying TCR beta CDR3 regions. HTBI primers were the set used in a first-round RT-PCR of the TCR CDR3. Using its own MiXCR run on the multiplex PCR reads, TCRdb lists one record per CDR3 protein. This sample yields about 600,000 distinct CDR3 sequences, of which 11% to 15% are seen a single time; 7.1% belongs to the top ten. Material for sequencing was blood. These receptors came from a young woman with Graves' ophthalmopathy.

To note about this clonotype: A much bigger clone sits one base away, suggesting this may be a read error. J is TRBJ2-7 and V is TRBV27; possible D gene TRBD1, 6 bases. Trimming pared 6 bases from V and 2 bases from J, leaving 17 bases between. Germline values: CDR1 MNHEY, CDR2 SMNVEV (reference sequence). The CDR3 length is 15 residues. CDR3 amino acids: CASSRTGTSTYEQYF. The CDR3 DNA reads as TGTGCCAGCAGCCGAACCGGGACATCGACCTACGAGCAGTACTTC.

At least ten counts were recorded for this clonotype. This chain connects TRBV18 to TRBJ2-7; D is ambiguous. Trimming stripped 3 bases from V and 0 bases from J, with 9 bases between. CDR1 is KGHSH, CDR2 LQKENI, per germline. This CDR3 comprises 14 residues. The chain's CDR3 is CASSPSSYSYEQYF. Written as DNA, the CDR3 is TGTGCCAGCTCACCGTCAAGTTACTCCTACGAGCAGTACTTC.

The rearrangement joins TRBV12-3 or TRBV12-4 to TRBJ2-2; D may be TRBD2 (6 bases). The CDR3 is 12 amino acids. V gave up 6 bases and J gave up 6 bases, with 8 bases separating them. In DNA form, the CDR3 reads TGTGCCAGCAGGTCGGGGGCCGGGGAGCTGTTTTTT. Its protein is CASRSGAGELFF.

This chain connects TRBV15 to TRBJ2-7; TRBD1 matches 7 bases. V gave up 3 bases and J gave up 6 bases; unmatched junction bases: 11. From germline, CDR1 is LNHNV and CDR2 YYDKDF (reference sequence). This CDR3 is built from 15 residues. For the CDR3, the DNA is TGTGCCACCAGCAGGCCCTCCTTCGAGGGGGCCGAGCAGTACTTC. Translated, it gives CATSRPSFEGAEQYF.

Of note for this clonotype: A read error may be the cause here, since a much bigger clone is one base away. CDR3 residues: CAWSETRTGGNEKLFF. The CDR3 DNA reads as TGTGCCTGGAGTGAAACCAGGACAGGGGGTAATGAAAAACTGTTTTTT. The V and J genes are TRBV30 and TRBJ1-4, with TRBD1 matching 10 bases. This CDR3 has 16 residues. Trimming cost V 1 base and J 4 bases; bases outside gene matches: 6. Germline-derived CDR1 and CDR2 are GTSNPN and SVGIG (reference sequence).

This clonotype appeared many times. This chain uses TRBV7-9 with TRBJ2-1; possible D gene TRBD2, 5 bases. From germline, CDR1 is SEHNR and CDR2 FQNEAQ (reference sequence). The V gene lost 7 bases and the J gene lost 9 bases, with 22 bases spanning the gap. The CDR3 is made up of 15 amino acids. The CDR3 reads CASIPPEGEGGEQFF. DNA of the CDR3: TGTGCCAGCATTCCTCCCGAGGGCGAAGGAGGTGAGCAGTTCTTC.

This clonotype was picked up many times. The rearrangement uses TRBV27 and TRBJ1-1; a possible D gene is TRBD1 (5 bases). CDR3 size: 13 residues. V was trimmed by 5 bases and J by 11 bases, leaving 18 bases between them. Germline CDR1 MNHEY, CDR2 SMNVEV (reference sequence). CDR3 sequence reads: CASSLRDDPGAFF. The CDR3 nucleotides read TGTGCCAGCAGTCTACGGGACGACCCTGGGGCTTTCTTT.

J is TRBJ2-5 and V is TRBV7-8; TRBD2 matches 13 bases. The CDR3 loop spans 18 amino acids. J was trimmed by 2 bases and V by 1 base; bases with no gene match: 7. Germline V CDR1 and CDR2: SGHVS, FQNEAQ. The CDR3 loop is CASSLGLTSGRLQETQYF. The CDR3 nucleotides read TGTGCCAGCAGCTTAGGGTTGACTAGCGGGAGGTTACAAGAGACCCAGTACTTC.